Following are 30 T cell receptor beta chains from one sample sequenced in a study of CD8+CD57+ T cells in acquired aplastic anemia listed by TCRdb under 2018. Sequencing instrument: Illumina HiSeq 2000. TCR beta VDJ combination and CDR3 sequence profiling used genomic DNA as the template. TCRdb ran its own pipeline on the public reads, namely fastp trimming at Q25 and MiXCR clone calling, and kept in-frame beta chains. Each entry merges the rows of one CDR3 protein and shows their most common DNA and genes. Counted in this sample were hundreds of thousands of distinct CDR3 sequences; less than 60% of them appeared once. The top ten clonotypes cover 20% of the sample. Patients chosen for sequencing had shown expansion of CD8+CD57+ cells by flow cytometry. Sequenced sample: sorted CD4+, CD8+, or CD8+CD57+ T cells (not recorded which) from PBMCs. These receptors originate from a human donor with aplastic anemia.

In this sample, this clonotype turned up many times. The chain employs TRBV19 and TRBJ1-2; D is unresolved. The CDR3 spans 14 residues. CDR1 and CDR2 from the germline V gene are LNHDA and SQIVND (reference sequence). V was cut by 4 bases and J by 1 base, with 10 bases left in between. The CDR3 here is CASSREILNYGYTF. In DNA, the CDR3 is TGTGCCAGTAGTAGAGAAATCCTTAACTATGGCTACACCTTC.

This clonotype showed up just once. V and J are TRBV25-1 and TRBJ2-5, with D perhaps matching TRBD1 (6 bases). Trimming pared 4 bases from V and 5 bases from J, leaving 14 bases between. Per germline, CDR1 MGHDK and CDR2 SYGVNS. The CDR3 totals 14 residues. The chain's CDR3 is CASSGEQGWETQYF. Here the CDR3 DNA reads TGTGCCAGCAGTGGAGAACAGGGATGGGAGACCCAGTACTTC.

V is TRBV5-6 and J is TRBJ2-5; TRBD1 agrees at 8 bases. Germline trimming cut 0 bases from V and 4 bases from J; bases unmatched to any gene: 8. CDR1 SGHDT and CDR2 YYEEEE come from the germline V gene. The CDR3 has 16 residues. The CDR3 bases are TGTGCCAGCAGCTTGGTAAGCAGGGGGCGCGGAGAGACCCAGTACTTC. Its translation: CASSLVSRGRGETQYF.

This clonotype was detected only a few times. J is TRBJ2-3 and V is TRBV3-1, with D maybe TRBD2 (7 bases). There are 16 residues in the CDR3. V gave up 1 base and J gave up 1 base, with 12 bases separating them. Germline V lookup: CDR1 LGHDT, CDR2 YNNKEL (reference sequence). CDR3 coding DNA: TGTGCCAGCAGCCAAGGTGGGGGGGCTCGCACAGATACGCAGTATTTT. It encodes CASSQGGGARTDTQYF.

V gene TRBV7-8 combines with J gene TRBJ2-7, with 7 bases fitting TRBD1. Germline V gene sequence: CDR1 SGHVS, CDR2 FQNEAQ. V was clipped by 4 bases and J by 4 bases; unmatched bases: 1. This CDR3 comprises 12 residues. The CDR3 reads CASSWDRYEQYF. The CDR3 DNA is TGTGCCAGCAGCTGGGACAGATACGAGCAGTACTTC.

The gene calls are TRBV18 and TRBJ1-1; 9 bases agree with TRBD1. Trimming cost V 2 bases and J 0 bases; bases outside gene matches: 1. The CDR3 has 15 residues. From germline, CDR1 is KGHSH and CDR2 LQKENI. The CDR3 sequence: CASSPGTGLNTEAFF. The CDR3 nucleotides are TGTGCCAGCTCACCAGGGACAGGGCTGAACACTGAAGCTTTCTTT.

With respect to this clonotype: A much larger clone lies a single base off, so this may be a read error. This chain joins TRBV5-4 and TRBJ2-1; 7 nucleotides agree with TRBD1. Germline V gene lookup returns CDR1 SGHNT and CDR2 YYREEE (reference sequence). This CDR3 has 13 amino acids. V dropped 2 bases and J dropped 8; count of bases not matched to a gene: 4. As DNA, the CDR3 is TGTGCCAGCAGCTTCGACAGGGACGATGAGCAGTTCTTC. Translation: CASSFDRDDEQFF.

J is TRBJ1-5 and V is TRBV19; a weak D match, TRBD1 (5 bases). The CDR3 spans 14 residues. Trimming took off 2 bases at V and 14 bases at J, with 19 bases between the two ends. Germline V gene lookup returns CDR1 LNHDA and CDR2 SQIVND (reference sequence). CDR3 nucleotides: TGTGCCAGTAGTATATCCAGGGTGGGAGCGTCGAAGCATTTT. Translation gives CASSISRVGASKHF.

This rearrangement joins TRBV2 to TRBJ2-7; D perhaps matches TRBD1 (6 bases). The CDR3 length is 14 residues. Trimming cost V 6 bases and J 2 bases, with 14 bases left between them. Looked up from germline, CDR1 is SNHLY and CDR2 is FYNNEI. The CDR3 is CASSPGTLTYEQYF. CDR3 nucleotides: TGTGCCAGCAGCCCCGGGACACTTACCTACGAGCAGTACTTC.

V usage is TRBV10-3 and J usage is TRBJ2-1; 8 bases align to TRBD2. The CDR3 consists of 14 residues. V lost 8 bases, J lost 9 bases, and 12 bases stayed unmatched. Germline V lookup: CDR1 ENHRY, CDR2 SYGVKD. The CDR3 spells CAIQGGGPHSEQFF. DNA of the CDR3: TGTGCCATCCAGGGCGGGGGGCCACACAGTGAGCAGTTCTTC.

This rearrangement joins TRBV25-1 to TRBJ2-3; D could derive from TRBD1 or TRBD2 (5 bases each). Germline V gene sequence: CDR1 MGHDK, CDR2 SYGVNS. The CDR3 runs to 13 residues. Trimming left V 9 bases short and J 5 bases short, with 15 bases between. This CDR3 is CASNGARGDTQYF. The CDR3 DNA sequence: TGTGCCAGTAACGGGGCCCGAGGAGATACGCAGTATTTT.

This clonotype showed up many times. The CDR3 DNA reads as TGTGCCAGCAGTTCGCCGTCCGGGACAGGAGACTCTGGGGCCAACGTCCTGACTTTC. It is translated as CASSSPSGTGDSGANVLTF. The rearrangement uses TRBV12-3 or TRBV12-4 and TRBJ2-6, with 8 bases that match TRBD1. CDR3 length equals 19 residues. V shed 4 bases and J 0 bases; nucleotides not matched to a gene: 11.

The rearrangement joins TRBV15 to TRBJ2-5; tentative D call: TRBD2 (6 bases). The CDR3 length is 14 residues. Trimming left V 3 bases short and J 3 bases short, with 11 bases between. Germline CDR1 reads LNHNV; CDR2 reads YYDKDF (reference sequence). In nucleotides, the CDR3 is TGTGCCACCAGCAGCGGGGACTTCAAAGAGACCCAGTACTTC. Translating gives CATSSGDFKETQYF. Combining the CDR3 with reference TRBV15 and TRBJ2-5 gives the whole variable domain DAMVIQNPRYQVTQFGKPVTLSCSQTLNHNVMYWYQQKSSQAPKLLFHYYDKDFNNEADTPDNFQSRRPNTSFCFLDIRSPGLGDTAMYLCATSSGDFKETQYFGPGTRLLVL.

This clonotype was counted only a few times. As the CDR3 is not closed by the conserved phenylalanine or tryptophan, this likely results from a read error. CDR3 loop: CASSDRQILKDTNTQYL. Written as DNA, the CDR3 is TGTGCCAGCAGCGACCGACAGATTCTAAAGGACACAAATACGCAGTATCTT. V gene TRBV9 combines with J gene TRBJ2-3; possible D gene TRBD1, 5 bases. The CDR3 spans 17 residues. The germline V gene has CDR1 SGDLS and CDR2 YYNGEE.

This clonotype was counted ten times or more. V gene TRBV2 combines with J gene TRBJ2-3; 9 bases line up with TRBD2. The V gene end was trimmed by 6 bases and the J gene end by 6 bases; junction bases not matched to a gene: 13. The germline gives CDR1 SNHLY, CDR2 FYNNEI. CDR3 size: 16 residues. CDR3 residues: CASRPNRGGAVDTQYF. Here the CDR3 DNA reads TGTGCCAGCAGGCCCAATCGCGGGGGGGCCGTGGATACGCAGTATTTT.

As for this clonotype: A junction end diverges from the germline sequence, so it may reflect a read error. The chain links TRBV7-9 to TRBJ2-1, with D hard to call. The germline CDR1 and CDR2 sequences are SEHNR and FQNEAQ (reference sequence). The CDR3 loop spans 14 amino acids. CDR3: CASSVAVVANGQFF. CDR3 nucleotide sequence: TGTGCCAGCAGCGTAGCTGTCGTGGCCAACGGGCAGTTCTTC.

The J gene is TRBJ1-1, the V gene TRBV2, with D maybe TRBD1 (6 bases). CDR3 length: 13 residues. Trimming stripped 4 bases from V and 1 base from J, with 7 bases between. Germline values: CDR1 SNHLY, CDR2 FYNNEI. The DNA of the CDR3 is TGTGCCAGCAGTGGGACAGCGAACACTGAAGCTTTCTTT. Its translation: CASSGTANTEAFF.

The genes are TRBV29-1 and TRBJ2-3; D gene unclear. V lost 4 bases and J lost 5, with 10 bases in between. Germline V gene data show CDR1 as SQVTM and CDR2 as ANQGSEA. CDR3 length: 12 residues. In DNA form, the CDR3 reads TGCAGCGTTGGAGTCTTGGTAGATACGCAGTATTTT. It specifies CSVGVLVDTQYF.

The genes are TRBV6-4 and TRBJ2-3, with 7 bases matching TRBD2. This CDR3 is 14 amino acids long. Germline V lookup: CDR1 MRHNA, CDR2 SNTAGT. The V segment lost 4 bases and the J segment 0 bases; nucleotides outside the gene matches: 1. This CDR3 reads CASSVAGSTDTQYF. The CDR3 bases are TGTGCCAGCAGTGTAGCGGGTAGCACAGATACGCAGTATTTT.

The V gene is TRBV19, the J gene TRBJ1-5; D call uncertain. This CDR3 has 13 amino acids. V was cut by 6 bases and J by 0 bases, with 6 bases left in between. Germline assignment: CDR1 LNHDA and CDR2 SQIVND (reference sequence). The CDR3 reads CASSLSSNQPQHF. CDR3 sequence (DNA): TGTGCCAGTAGCCTATCTAGCAATCAGCCCCAGCATTTT.

On this clonotype itself: This may be a read error, as it is one base from a much larger clone. The rearrangement uses TRBV7-2 and TRBJ1-5, with D uncertain. This CDR3 contains 16 residues. Germline CDR1 is SGHTA and CDR2 is FQGNSA. DNA for the CDR3: TGTGCCAGCGGCTTAGATCCAGCTTATAGCAATCAGCCCCAGCATTTT. Amino acids: CASGLDPAYSNQPQHF.

This chain uses TRBV20-1 with TRBJ2-5; 9 nucleotides line up with TRBD2. This CDR3 is built from 13 residues. CDR1 is DFQATT, CDR2 SNEGSKA, per germline (reference sequence). After removal of 3 bases from V and 11 bases from J, the junction contained 10 bases not matched to a gene. CDR3 residues: CSASLRGGLDQYF. CDR3 DNA: TGCAGTGCTAGTCTGCGGGGGGGACTAGATCAGTACTTC.

The chain uses TRBV7-2 and TRBJ2-1; 12 positions agree with TRBD2. The CDR3 sequence is 16 residues long. The V and J ends lost 5 bases and 12 bases, in that order; junction bases with no gene match: 14. The germline CDR1 and CDR2 sequences are SGHTA and FQGNSA. CDR3 residues: CASSLMGLAGGGGQFF. For the CDR3, the DNA is TGTGCCAGCAGCCTAATGGGACTAGCGGGCGGGGGGGGGCAGTTCTTC.

This clonotype showed up many times. This chain connects TRBV7-9 to TRBJ1-4, with D possibly TRBD1 on 6 matching bases. This CDR3 has 14 amino acids. Germline assignment: CDR1 SEHNR and CDR2 FQNEAQ (reference sequence). Trimming removed 5 bases from V and 3 bases from J, with 10 bases in between. In DNA form, the CDR3 reads TGTGCCAGCAGCCAGGGGATAGCTAATGAAAAACTGTTTTTT. Translation gives CASSQGIANEKLFF.

This clonotype came up many times. The V gene is TRBV5-1, the J gene TRBJ1-6, with D unclear. The CDR3 consists of 15 residues. In germline, CDR1 is SGHRS, CDR2 YFSETQ. With 0 bases removed from V and 0 bases from J, the gap between germline ends came to 4 bases. The CDR3 region is CASSLDSSYNSPLHF. CDR3 in DNA: TGCGCCAGCAGCTTGGATAGCTCCTATAATTCACCCCTCCACTTT.

The chain has TRBV12-3 or TRBV12-4 and TRBJ2-7; 10 bases line up with TRBD1. The CDR3 has 13 amino acids. V lost 6 bases to trimming and J lost 4 bases; unmatched junction nucleotides: 3. The CDR3: CASSQGQGYEQYF. DNA of the CDR3: TGTGCCAGCAGCCAGGGACAGGGGTACGAGCAGTACTTC.

A remark on this clonotype: The junction departs from the called germline gene at one end, perhaps through a read error. V gene TRBV2 combines with J gene TRBJ1-2, with 10 bases that match TRBD1. The CDR3 is 15 amino acids. CDR1 SNHLY and CDR2 FYNNEI come from the germline V gene. The CDR3: CASSLFGTGDYGYTF. The CDR3 DNA follows: TGCGCCAGCAGCTTGTTCGGGACAGGGGACTATGGCTACACCTTC. The variable domain in full, completed from reference TRBV2 and TRBJ1-2, reads EPEVTQTPSHQVTQMGQEVILRCVPISNHLYFYWYRQILGQKVEFLVSFYNNEISEKSEIFDDQFSVERPDGSNFTLKIRSTKLEDSAMYFCASSLFGTGDYGYTFGSGTRLTVV.

The chain has TRBV5-1 and TRBJ2-7; D is unclear. In germline, CDR1 is SGHRS, CDR2 YFSETQ. There are 15 residues in the CDR3. The V gene lost 1 base and the J gene lost 0 bases, with 11 bases spanning the gap. CDR3 bases: TGCGCCAGCAGCTTGAGGCAGTGGCCCTCCTACGAGCAGTACTTC. Encoded protein: CASSLRQWPSYEQYF. Supplemented by reference TRBV5-1 and TRBJ2-7, the full variable domain reads KAGVTQTPRYLIKTRGQQVTLSCSPISGHRSVSWYQQTPGQGLQFLFEYFSETQRNKGNFPGRFSGRQFSNSRSEMNVSTLELGDSALYLCASSLRQWPSYEQYFGPGTRLTVT.

The V and J genes are TRBV20-1 and TRBJ1-2; 8 positions agree with TRBD1. V shed 6 bases, J shed 0 bases, and the junction held 3 bases outside the gene matches. The CDR3 consists of 13 residues. Germline CDR1 is DFQATT and CDR2 is SNEGSKA (reference sequence). The chain's CDR3 is CSAWTGPNYGYTF. CDR3 DNA: TGCAGTGCATGGACAGGGCCTAACTATGGCTACACCTTC.

This clonotype was picked up many times. The rearrangement links TRBV6-6 to TRBJ2-7; D assignment may be TRBD1 or TRBD2 (5 bases each). The V and J ends lost 0 bases and 2 bases respectively, with 11 bases between them. Germline CDR1 reads MNHNY; CDR2 reads SVGAGI (reference sequence). The CDR3 is 15 amino acids. The CDR3 spells CASSYSRAGPYEQYF. CDR3 sequence (DNA): TGTGCCAGCAGTTACTCGAGGGCAGGGCCCTACGAGCAGTACTTC.